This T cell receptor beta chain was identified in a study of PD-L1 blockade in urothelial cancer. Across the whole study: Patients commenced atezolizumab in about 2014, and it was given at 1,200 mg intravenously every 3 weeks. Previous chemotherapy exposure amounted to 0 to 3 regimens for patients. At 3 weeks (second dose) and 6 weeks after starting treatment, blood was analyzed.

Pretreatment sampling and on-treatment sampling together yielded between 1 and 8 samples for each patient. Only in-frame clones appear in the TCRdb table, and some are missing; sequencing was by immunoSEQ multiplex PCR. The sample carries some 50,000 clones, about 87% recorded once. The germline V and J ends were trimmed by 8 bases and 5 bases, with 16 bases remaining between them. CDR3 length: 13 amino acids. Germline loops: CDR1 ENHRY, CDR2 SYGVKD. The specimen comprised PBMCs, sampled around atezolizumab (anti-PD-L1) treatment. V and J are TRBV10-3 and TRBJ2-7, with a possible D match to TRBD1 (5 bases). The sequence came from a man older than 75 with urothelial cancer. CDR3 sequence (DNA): TGTGCCATCGGGTTCGCAGGGTGGGACGAGCAGTACTTC. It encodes CAIGFAGWDEQYF.